The 29 T cell receptor beta chains below come from one sample, sequenced in a study of Graves' ophthalmopathy and Graves' hyperthyroidism. As the template, RNA transcripts were used to amplify TCR beta CDR3 regions. The authors performed first-round RT-PCR with HTBI primers and then a second-round multiplex PCR. In TCRdb, the multiplex PCR reads were re-called with MiXCR into one record per CDR3 protein. The sample carries 300,000 to 400,000 distinct CDR3 sequences, about 17% recorded once. Input material: peripheral blood. The receptor set was obtained from an adult man with Graves' ophthalmopathy.

The J gene is TRBJ2-7, the V gene TRBV5-1, with a weak D call TRBD1 (6 bases). Trimming took off 4 bases at V and 0 bases at J, with 11 bases between the two ends. Germline-derived CDR1 and CDR2 are SGHRS and YFSETQ. The CDR3 is 14 amino acids. The CDR3 DNA sequence: TGCGCCAGCAGCGGTGACAGGTTCTCCTACGAGCAGTACTTC. It yields the protein CASSGDRFSYEQYF.

This clonotype was seen many times. The CDR3 nucleotides are TGTGCCACCAGCAGACCTGGACAGTCGCAAGAGACCCAGTACTTC. Residues: CATSRPGQSQETQYF. The V gene is TRBV15, the J gene TRBJ2-5; tentatively, D is TRBD1 (6 bases). This CDR3 spans 15 amino acids. Germline values: CDR1 LNHNV, CDR2 YYDKDF (reference sequence). V was shortened by 2 bases and J by 2 bases, with 12 bases between the two germline ends. The full variable domain, its missing parts supplied by reference TRBV15 and TRBJ2-5, is DAMVIQNPRYQVTQFGKPVTLSCSQTLNHNVMYWYQQKSSQAPKLLFHYYDKDFNNEADTPDNFQSRRPNTSFCFLDIRSPGLGDTAMYLCATSRPGQSQETQYFGPGTRLLVL.

This clonotype was detected ten times or more. The chain links TRBV7-9 to TRBJ2-5; tentatively, D is TRBD1 or TRBD2 (5 bases each). The V end was cut by 6 bases, the J end by 5 bases, with 19 bases between. CDR1 and CDR2 (germline): SEHNR, FQNEAQ (reference sequence). CDR3 length equals 15 residues. The CDR3 region is CASRKPGPDLETQYF. The CDR3 DNA follows: TGTGCCAGCAGGAAGCCGGGACCCGACTTGGAGACCCAGTACTTC.

This clonotype was counted ten times or more. The rearrangement links TRBV12-3 or TRBV12-4 to TRBJ1-6; D ambiguous. The V end lost 3 bases, the J end lost 10 bases, and 16 bases lay between the germline ends. The CDR3 consists of 15 residues. Here the CDR3 reads CASSLAETSESPLHF. CDR3 coding DNA: TGTGCCAGCAGTTTGGCCGAGACAAGTGAATCACCCCTCCACTTT.

This clonotype was seen ten or more times. The chain links TRBV12-3 or TRBV12-4 to TRBJ2-7; the D gene is possibly TRBD1 (6 bases). Trimming removed 4 bases at V and 5 bases at J, with 12 bases between. The CDR3 runs to 13 residues. Here the CDR3 reads CASSWQGTHEQYF. CDR3 sequence (DNA): TGTGCCAGCAGTTGGCAGGGGACCCACGAGCAGTACTTC.

This clonotype was recorded at least ten times. The chain links TRBV9 to TRBJ2-7; no clear D gene. In germline, CDR1 is SGDLS, CDR2 YYNGEE. The CDR3 totals 13 residues. Trimming took off 5 bases at V and 7 bases at J, with 16 bases between the two ends. The CDR3 DNA follows: TGTGCCAGCAGTCCGGTGTCTCTGGGGGAGCAGTACTTC. Amino acid sequence: CASSPVSLGEQYF. Variable domain in full (rest from reference TRBV9 and TRBJ2-7): DSGVTQTPKHLITATGQRVTLRCSPRSGDLSVYWYQQSLDQGLQFLIQYYNGEERAKGNILERFSAQQFPDLHSELNLSSLELGDSALYFCASSPVSLGEQYFGPGTRLTVT.

This clonotype was counted at least ten times. The rearrangement uses TRBV20-1 and TRBJ2-5; D may be TRBD2 (6 bases). The length of the CDR3 is 13 residues. From germline, CDR1 is DFQATT and CDR2 SNEGSKA (reference sequence). With 6 bases removed from V and 2 bases from J, the gap between germline ends came to 13 bases. The CDR3 bases are TGCAGTGCCCCTCCCGGGGGACAAGAGACCCAGTACTTC. Its translation is CSAPPGGQETQYF.

The table lists this clonotype with many counts. The V call is TRBV10-1, the J call TRBJ1-1; D not certain. V was clipped by 0 bases and J by 1 base, with 6 bases between them. The length of the CDR3 is 14 residues. Per the germline V gene, CDR1 is WNHNN and CDR2 is SYGVQD (reference sequence). The CDR3 DNA is TGCGCCAGCAGTGAGTCCGGCAGGAACACTGAAGCTTTCTTT. As protein: CASSESGRNTEAFF.

The rearrangement links TRBV29-1 to TRBJ2-2; 8 bases fit TRBD1. V trimming: 7 bases; J trimming: 6 bases; junction bases outside the gene matches: 7. From germline, CDR1 is SQVTM and CDR2 ANQGSEA. This CDR3 comprises 13 residues. CDR3 residues: CSAGRGLSGELFF. In DNA, the CDR3 is TGCAGCGCCGGCAGGGGGCTGTCCGGGGAGCTGTTTTTT.

Ten or more counts support this clonotype. The chain employs TRBV7-2 and TRBJ1-5; the D gene is possibly TRBD1 (5 bases). The CDR3 sequence is 16 residues long. Per the germline V gene, CDR1 is SGHTA and CDR2 is FQGNSA. The V gene lost 5 bases and the J gene lost 3 bases, with 17 bases spanning the gap. Here the CDR3 reads CASSPRDGAHNQPQHF. CDR3 sequence (DNA): TGTGCCAGCAGCCCTAGGGATGGGGCCCACAATCAGCCCCAGCATTTT.

Ten or more counts support this clonotype. The chain joins TRBV14 to TRBJ2-7; TRBD2 might be the D (6 bases). Deletions cut 4 bases from V and 3 bases from J, with 16 bases between. In germline, CDR1 is SGHDN, CDR2 FVKESK. The CDR3 loop spans 15 amino acids. CDR3 protein: CASSRPAGRCYEQYF. As DNA, the CDR3 is TGTGCCAGCAGCCGCCCCGCGGGGAGGTGCTACGAGCAGTACTTC.

This clonotype has at least ten counts. V and J are TRBV4-3 and TRBJ1-1, with D unresolved. The CDR3 contains 15 residues. Trimming took 4 bases from V and 0 from J, leaving 12 bases between them. Germline CDR1 is LGHNA and CDR2 is YSLEER. CDR3 sequence (DNA): TGCGCCAGCAGCCTCCATCACACAGTGAACACTGAAGCTTTCTTT. Translated: CASSLHHTVNTEAFF.

This clonotype was counted many times. The V call is TRBV24-1, the J call TRBJ2-2; 8 bases map to TRBD1. The length of the CDR3 is 16 residues. With 4 bases clipped from V and 5 bases from J, the junction kept 8 bases outside the gene matches. From germline, CDR1 is KGHDR and CDR2 SFDVKD. The CDR3 DNA follows: TGTGCCACCAGTGACCCGGACAGGGTAGATACCGGGGAGCTGTTTTTT. Translation: CATSDPDRVDTGELFF.

This clonotype appeared many times. The gene calls are TRBV20-1 and TRBJ2-7; 9 nucleotides line up with TRBD1. The ends lost 0 bases at V and 3 bases at J; junction bases unmatched: 9. This CDR3 contains 16 residues. CDR1 and CDR2 (germline): DFQATT, SNEGSKA (reference sequence). CDR3 region: CSARDTGTGSLYEQYF. The CDR3 region has the DNA TGCAGTGCTAGAGATACCGGGACAGGGTCTCTCTACGAGCAGTACTTC.

This clonotype appeared many times. This chain connects TRBV3-1 to TRBJ2-2; D is unresolved. Between the trimmed V and J ends, which lost 2 bases and 5 bases, there was a span of 9 bases. From germline, CDR1 is LGHDT and CDR2 YNNKEL (reference sequence). The CDR3 covers 14 residues. CDR3 DNA sequence: TGTGCCAGCAGCCAAAACCGAGTGACCGGGGAGCTGTTTTTT. It translates to CASSQNRVTGELFF.

This clonotype was counted at least ten times. The chain links TRBV19 to TRBJ1-1, with D hard to call. The germline CDR1 and CDR2 sequences are LNHDA and SQIVND (reference sequence). V lost 7 bases and J lost 6, with 9 bases in between. The CDR3 spans 11 residues. In DNA form, the CDR3 reads TGTGCCAGTATGCGCGGAGCTGAAGCTTTCTTT. Amino acids: CASMRGAEAFF.

The chain recombines TRBV4-1 with TRBJ2-6, with 12 positions matching TRBD2. The germline gives CDR1 MGHRA, CDR2 YSYEKL. Germline trimming cut 2 bases from V and 2 bases from J; bases unmatched to any gene: 7. The CDR3 covers 19 residues. The CDR3 coding sequence is TGCGCCAGCAGCCAAACGACTAGCGGGAGCTCCCCTGGGGCCAACGTCCTGACTTTC. Translation gives CASSQTTSGSSPGANVLTF.

The chain links TRBV29-1 to TRBJ2-5; 10 nucleotides agree with TRBD2. This CDR3 is built from 13 residues. Germline CDR1 reads SQVTM; CDR2 reads ANQGSEA. After removal of 4 bases from V and 4 bases from J, the junction contained 3 bases not matched to a gene. The CDR3 reads CSVGSSGRETQYF. Here the CDR3 DNA reads TGCAGCGTTGGGTCTAGCGGGAGAGAGACCCAGTACTTC.

This clonotype appeared many times. The chain joins TRBV6-2 or TRBV6-3 to TRBJ2-4, with a tentative D call TRBD1 (6 bases). CDR1 is MNHEY, CDR2 SVGEGT, per germline. V lost 6 bases and J 9 bases, leaving 18 bases between the germline ends. There are 14 residues in the CDR3. The DNA of the CDR3 is TGTGCCAGCAGCAACGGACAGACGGGCAGCATTCAGTACTTC. Translating gives CASSNGQTGSIQYF.

This clonotype has ten or more counts. V usage is TRBV10-2 and J usage is TRBJ2-2, with TRBD2 matching 8 bases. Germline V CDR1 and CDR2: WSHSY, SAAADI. The CDR3 has 13 amino acids. With V trimmed by 7 bases and J by 4 bases, 2 bases remained unmatched. CDR3 in DNA: TGCGCCAGCATTCGGGGGGGCACCGGGGAGCTGTTTTTT. It codes for CASIRGGTGELFF.

This clonotype was picked up a small number of times. The J gene is TRBJ2-7, the V gene TRBV18; no clear D. In germline, CDR1 is KGHSH, CDR2 LQKENI. Deletions cut 6 bases from V and 0 bases from J, with 12 bases between. CDR3 length: 14 amino acids. This chain's CDR3 is CASSPVFDSYEQYF. CDR3 coding DNA: TGTGCCAGCTCCCCAGTTTTTGACTCCTACGAGCAGTACTTC.

This clonotype was seen repeatedly, ten times or more. The genes are TRBV9 and TRBJ2-4; D possibly corresponds to TRBD2 (5 bases). This CDR3 is built from 20 residues. V was trimmed by 3 bases and J by 0 bases, leaving 25 bases between them. In germline, CDR1 is SGDLS, CDR2 YYNGEE. This chain's CDR3 is CASSETNGPLPELAKNIQYF. Written as DNA, the CDR3 is TGTGCCAGCAGCGAGACTAACGGCCCTCTCCCCGAGCTAGCCAAAAACATTCAGTACTTC.

This clonotype has a count of ten or more. This chain links TRBV11-2 with TRBJ2-5; 8 bases align to TRBD1. The J segment lost 4 bases and the V segment lost 2 bases, leaving 6 bases of the junction unmatched. From germline, CDR1 is SGHAT and CDR2 FQNNGV. The CDR3 length is 15 residues. CDR3 DNA: TGTGCCAGCAGCTTATCCCCAGGGGGCCGAGAGACCCAGTACTTC. It is translated as CASSLSPGGRETQYF.

J is TRBJ2-5 and V is TRBV24-1; D is uncertain. Germline loops: CDR1 KGHDR, CDR2 SFDVKD. V lost 4 bases and J lost 0, with 5 bases in between. The CDR3 is 13 residues long. Here the CDR3 DNA reads TGTGCCACCAGTGAGTATGACCAAGAGACCCAGTACTTC. The encoded protein is CATSEYDQETQYF.

This clonotype was detected many times. This chain links TRBV15 with TRBJ2-7, with D perhaps matching TRBD2 (7 bases). Trimming shortened V by 1 base and J by 5 bases, and 15 bases separated the two germline ends. The CDR3 runs to 15 residues. Germline V CDR1 and CDR2: LNHNV, YYDKDF (reference sequence). The chain's CDR3 is CATSRGRGAGDEQYF. The CDR3 DNA reads TGTGCCACCAGCAGAGGCCGGGGGGCGGGAGACGAGCAGTACTTC.

This clonotype appeared many times. The chain has TRBV20-1 and TRBJ2-7; 9 positions match TRBD2. Germline lookup yields CDR1 DFQATT and CDR2 SNEGSKA (reference sequence). V trimming: 2 bases; J trimming: 2 bases; junction bases outside the gene matches: 4. There are 14 residues in the CDR3. Here the CDR3 reads CSARLAGGAYEQYF. The CDR3 DNA is TGCAGTGCTAGACTGGCGGGAGGGGCCTACGAGCAGTACTTC.

This clonotype was picked up a small number of times. The rearrangement links TRBV6-1 to TRBJ1-1; D is unclear. The CDR3 spans 16 residues. Germline V gene data show CDR1 as MNHNS and CDR2 as SASEGT. V dropped 5 bases and J dropped 4 bases, with 20 bases sitting between them. DNA for the CDR3: TGTGCCAGCAGTCGGCGGGTTCCCTCGGTGAGCACTGAAGCTTTCTTT. This sequence encodes CASSRRVPSVSTEAFF.

This clonotype has ten or more counts. The gene calls are TRBV9 and TRBJ1-6; no definite D call. Germline CDR1 SGDLS, CDR2 YYNGEE. Trimming shortened V by 0 bases and J by 7 bases, and 8 bases separated the two germline ends. This CDR3 comprises 14 residues. This CDR3 is CASSVDRANSPLHF. CDR3 nucleotides: TGTGCCAGCAGCGTAGACAGAGCCAATTCACCCCTCCACTTT.

This clonotype was observed at least ten times. The J gene is TRBJ1-3, the V gene TRBV20-1, with TRBD1 identical over 7 bases. The CDR3 runs 14 residues. Germline loops: CDR1 DFQATT, CDR2 SNEGSKA (reference sequence). The ends lost 4 bases at V and 4 bases at J; junction bases unmatched: 7. In nucleotides, the CDR3 is TGCAGTGCTATGCGACAGGGAGGGGGAAACACCATATATTTT. It translates to CSAMRQGGGNTIYF.